This T cell receptor beta chain comes out of a study of cytotoxic CD8 clonotypes in ibrutinib-treated CLL. In the study overall: Each sample contained, on average, under 270,000 productive templates and roughly 100,000 productive rearrangements. General study results and limits: Baseline levels of clonality went above those of age-matched healthy donors and moved with circulating CD8+ T-cell counts.

To note about this clone: Its antigen is currently unknown.

Sequencing used immunoSEQ multiplex PCR; TCRdb keeps in-frame clones, though not all of them. This sample has about 140,000 clones, with 70% to 80% found just once. The sequenced sample was PBMCs, obtained after 12 months of ibrutinib treatment. This receptor was obtained from a human donor with chronic lymphocytic leukemia.

CDR3 sequence: CASNSRLAGDNEQFF. CDR3 DNA: TGTGCCAGCAACTCGAGACTAGCGGGGGACAATGAGCAGTTCTTC. The chain recombines TRBV7-9 with TRBJ2-1, with 12 bases matching TRBD2. The germline CDR1 and CDR2 sequences are SEHNR and FQNEAQ (reference sequence). The CDR3 length is 15 residues. Losses at the gene ends were 7 bases for V and 5 bases for J; bases not matched to a gene: 6.